These T cell receptor beta chains were read from a single sample in a study of blood T cell repertoires in COVID-19. Libraries were prepared by immunoSEQ multiplex PCR; TCRdb keeps only in-frame clonotypes and omits some of them. Here the sample spans under 250,000 clones, around 90% being singletons. Sequencing was performed on peripheral blood. Every receptor here comes from a man between 18 and 35 years old with active or convalescent COVID-19. The CDR3 runs from the conserved cysteine through the conserved F or W. A D gene is named only where the DNA matches it firmly. Clone size is shown for a subset of rows, as once, few, many or a class of expanded clone.

V	J	D	size	CDR3	DNA
TRBV5-1	TRBJ2-3	.	.	CASSSQGRGTDTQYF	TGCGCCAGCAGCTCACAGGGAAGGGGCACAGATACGCAGTATTTT
TRBV5-1	TRBJ2-5	.	.	CASSLQAGQETQYF	TGCGCCAGCAGCTTGCAGGCAGGTCAAGAGACCCAGTACTTC
TRBV4-3	TRBJ2-7	.	.	CASSQDVSILAREQYF	TGCGCCAGCAGCCAAGACGTCTCGATACTAGCACGCGAGCAGTACTTC
TRBV18	TRBJ1-1	.	.	CASSPYRENTEAFF	TGTGCCAGCTCACCCTACAGGGAGAACACTGAAGCTTTCTTT
TRBV5-1	TRBJ1-4	.	.	CASSLGRSNEKLFF	TGCGCCAGCAGCCTCGGGAGGTCTAATGAAAAACTGTTTTTT
TRBV5-1	TRBJ1-6	TRBD1	many	CASSLESGGYNSPLHF	TGCGCCAGCAGCTTGGAGTCAGGGGGATATAATTCACCCCTCCACTTT
TRBV12-5	TRBJ1-1	.	.	CASGLMGRYTEAFF	TGTGCTAGTGGTTTGATGGGGAGGTATACTGAAGCTTTCTTT
TRBV5-1	TRBJ1-2	.	.	CASSSSATTNYGYTF	TGCGCCAGCAGCTCCTCCGCCACTACTAACTATGGCTACACCTTC
TRBV7-2	TRBJ1-1	.	.	CASSFSGNLGTEAFF	TGTGCCAGCAGCTTTAGCGGGAATTTAGGCACTGAAGCTTTCTTT
TRBV5-6	TRBJ2-1	TRBD1	.	CASSPGQVGTNEQFF	TGTGCCAGCAGCCCGGGACAGGTGGGGACAAATGAGCAGTTCTTC
TRBV15	TRBJ2-1	.	.	CATSKEGVLSSYNEQFF	TGTGCCACCAGCAAGGAAGGGGTCCTAAGCTCCTACAATGAGCAGTTCTTC
TRBV7-9	TRBJ2-5	TRBD1	.	CASSFVGQGETQYF	TGTGCCAGCAGCTTCGTCGGACAGGGGGAGACCCAGTACTTC
TRBV14	TRBJ2-5	.	.	CASSRSGVETQYF	TGTGCCAGCAGCCGTTCCGGGGTGGAGACCCAGTACTTC
TRBV2	TRBJ1-1	TRBD1	.	CASRYRGGNTEAFF	TGTGCCAGCAGATACAGGGGCGGGAACACTGAAGCTTTCTTT
TRBV7-2	TRBJ2-7	.	.	CASSLRARPFSYEQYF	TGTGCCAGCAGCCTCCGTGCGAGGCCCTTCTCCTACGAGCAGTACTTC
TRBV11-2	TRBJ1-2	.	few	CASSLVGPGGDYGYTF	TGTGCCAGCAGCTTAGTCGGGCCCGGGGGGGACTATGGCTACACCTTC
TRBV19	TRBJ2-3	TRBD2	.	CASSALRTSGRRTDTQYF	TGTGCCAGTAGTGCCTTAAGGACTAGCGGGAGGAGGACAGATACGCAGTATTTT
TRBV5-4	TRBJ2-5	TRBD2	.	CASSLPVSGRAQETQYF	TGTGCCAGCAGCTTGCCCGTCAGCGGGAGGGCCCAAGAGACCCAGTACTTC
TRBV7-8	TRBJ2-6	TRBD1	few	CASSLGQTSGANVLTF	TGTGCCAGCAGCTTGGGACAGACCTCTGGGGCCAACGTCCTGACTTTC
TRBV5-1	TRBJ1-4	.	.	CASSPSGDFNEKLFF	TGCGCCAGCAGCCCCTCCGGGGACTTTAATGAAAAACTGTTTTTT
TRBV30	TRBJ1-1	TRBD1	.	CAWSPRWTGVETEAFF	TGTGCCTGGAGTCCGAGATGGACAGGGGTGGAGACTGAAGCTTTCTTT
TRBV25-1	TRBJ1-2	TRBD1	.	CASSGRDSRVPNYGYTF	TGTGCCAGCAGTGGCCGGGACAGCCGCGTCCCCAACTATGGCTACACCTTC
TRBV29-1	TRBJ1-1	.	.	CSARWGVQTEAFF	TGCAGCGCACGGTGGGGGGTTCAGACTGAAGCTTTCTTT
TRBV21-1	TRBJ1-2	.	.	CATPDRARYGYTF	TGTGCCACACCCGACAGGGCTAGGTATGGCTACACCTTC
TRBV2	TRBJ1-6	.	.	CASRTGQYNSPLHF	TGTGCCAGCCGGACCGGACAGTATAATTCACCCCTCCACTTT
TRBV19	TRBJ1-1	.	.	CASSPGGNTEAFF	TGTGCCAGTTCCCCGGGAGGGAACACTGAAGCTTTCTTT
TRBV28	TRBJ1-2	.	.	CASSLGQIRGYTF	TGTGCCAGCAGTTTAGGGCAGATCCGAGGCTACACCTTC
TRBV29-1	TRBJ2-1	TRBD2	.	CSASGRSTMQQFF	TGCAGCGCTAGCGGGAGGAGTACAATGCAGCAGTTCTTC
TRBV7-9	TRBJ1-1	.	.	CASSPPVSEGTEAFF	TGTGCCAGCAGCCCACCAGTTTCAGAGGGTACTGAAGCTTTCTTT
TRBV7-7	TRBJ2-3	TRBD2	.	CASPGRKTSGRPVSTDTQYF	TGTGCTAGCCCGGGACGGAAAACTAGCGGGAGACCCGTTAGCACAGATACGCAGTATTTT
TRBV19	TRBJ1-5	.	.	CASNLKGPVNQPQHF	TGTGCCAGTAACCTCAAGGGGCCGGTCAATCAGCCCCAGCATTTT
TRBV18	TRBJ2-3	.	once	CASSPLFIGQRTDTQYF	TGTGCCAGCTCACCCCTCTTCATCGGACAGCGCACAGATACGCAGTATTTT
TRBV27	TRBJ1-2	TRBD1	.	CASSPSIDRGDGYTF	TGTGCCAGCAGTCCTTCAATCGACAGGGGGGATGGCTACACCTTC
TRBV19	TRBJ2-7	.	few	CASSKGQGFSYEQYF	TGTGCCAGTAGTAAGGGCCAGGGTTTCTCCTACGAGCAGTACTTC
TRBV12-3/TRBV12-4	TRBJ2-1	TRBD2	.	CASRSGGGEQFF	TGTGCCAGCAGGTCCGGGGGGGGCGAGCAGTTCTTC
TRBV4-3	TRBJ2-7	TRBD2	.	CASSQEAGLAGANEQYF	TGCGCCAGCAGCCAAGAGGCCGGACTAGCGGGAGCTAACGAGCAGTACTTC
TRBV10-1	TRBJ2-2	.	.	CASRNTNTGELFF	TGCGCCAGCAGGAACACGAACACCGGGGAGCTGTTTTTT
TRBV27	TRBJ2-5	.	.	CASSLSEGGETQYF	TGTGCCAGCAGTTTAAGTGAGGGTGGGGAGACCCAGTACTTC
TRBV7-2	TRBJ1-2	TRBD1	.	CASSLVGQGAVGYTF	TGTGCCAGCAGCTTAGTAGGACAGGGGGCTGTCGGCTACACCTTC
TRBV21-1	TRBJ2-7	.	.	CASSKISNHIPYRDRGFHYEQYF	TGTGCCAGCAGCAAAATTAGTAATCACATCCCTTACCGGGACAGGGGATTTCACTACGAGCAGTACTTC